This T cell receptor (beta chain) was documented in a study of T cells expressing NK-cell markers (dated by TCRdb to about 2020). Context from the whole study: In sorted CD3+CD56+NKG2C+, CD3+CD56+NKG2C- and CD3+CD56-NKG2C+ T-cell subsets from several donors, TCR beta-chain repertoires were profiled. Illumina HiSeq 2000/2500, MiSeq or NextSeq was used to sequence libraries as 2 x 150 bp reads. The study sequenced eight donors, all healthy volunteers chosen at random: three men and five women. Among the eight sequenced donors, seven were HCMV-seropositive and one was HCMV-seronegative. The paper as a whole reports these results and caveats: Those dominant clonotypes were again the most abundant among CD3+CD56-NKG2C+ cells in several donors, at about 25-60.1%. Whether the expanded NKG2C-expressing T cell clones were specific for HCMV antigens was left unclear. For roughly 6 donors, the dominant CD3+CD56+NKG2C+ clonotypes were among the top 10 CD8+ clonotypes and accounted for 1.0-7.0% of CD8+ T cells.

To determine HCMV serostatus, a commercial ELISA kit was used to detect HCMV-specific IgG in serum. Ficoll density gradient centrifugation was used to isolate peripheral blood mononuclear cells from blood. As for this clonotype: Its cognate antigen has yet to be identified.

The data were produced on an Illumina HiSeq 2000. TCR beta cDNA libraries were prepared using 5'RACE template switching, which introduced a universal primer site and unique molecular identifiers. Synthesis of cDNA was primed from the TCR beta constant segment and was followed by two consecutive PCR amplification steps. Turning to the authors' computational methods: MIGEC handled demultiplexing of the reads and grouping by UMI, while MiTCR was used to assemble and quantify clonotypes. Only TCR cDNA sequences supported by at least two reads were kept to exclude erroneous sequences. The tcR package was used for downstream repertoire analysis, with clonotypes matched between fractions based on CDR3 nucleotide sequence plus V segment. VDJmatch was used to annotate antigen specificity against VDJdb, with one amino acid substitution in CDR3 permitted. TCRdb reprocessed the reads, so every CDR3 protein sequence counts as one entry and DNA is not shown. The V and J calls shown here were made by TCRdb, not taken from the authors' results. The data table for this sample lists some 600,000 distinct CDR3 sequences. The ten top clones hold approximately 3.6% of the sample.

This clonotype was sampled from a man younger than 35 in good health. Donor details come from another sample of the same person, matched by shared clones. Sequenced input: blood T cells: a sorted CD56 or NKG2C T cell subset, CD4+ or CD8+ T cells, or bulk PBMC T cells (not recorded which).

The CDR3 reads as follows: CASGVTETQYF. The chain employs TRBV6-6 and TRBJ2-5. CDR1 and CDR2 are drawn from the germline V gene (reference sequence): MNHNY, SVGAGI. The CDR3 runs 11 amino acids, cysteine and phenylalanine included. No DNA appears here.